The T cell receptor beta chain described here comes from a study of T cell repertoires in cytomegalovirus infection. Overall study context: Based on public TCR beta signatures, there were indications of CMV infection and of a matching HLA type.

There are a few counts of this clonotype. Its antigen is not known. Study-level findings and limits: Predominance within the ex vivo response was attributable to HLA-C-restricted CMV-specific TCR beta clonotypes. Identification of carriers of CMV plus the relevant HLA was achieved through cumulative public TCR beta family frequency.

Trimming shortened V by 3 bases and J by 6 bases, and 11 bases separated the two germline ends. This CDR3 has 14 residues. Germline V gene data show CDR1 as SEHNR and CDR2 as FQNEAQ (reference sequence). TCRdb itself ran the reads through MiXCR, one entry per CDR3 protein. The data contain around 120,000 distinct CDR3 sequences, approximately 24% of them singletons. The V call is TRBV7-9, the J call TRBJ2-2; D uncertain. Sequencing used PBMCs, sequenced either directly or after in vitro stimulation (not recorded which). The receptor's source is a human donor in good health (CMV status not recorded). Some clones in this sample may be carry-over from other donors' samples. CDR3 amino acids: CASSFETSAGELFF. The DNA of the CDR3 is TGTGCCAGCAGCTTCGAGACCTCGGCCGGGGAGCTGTTTTTT.